Presented here are 6 T cell receptor beta chains from one specimen sequenced in a study of shared clonotypes between healthy human individuals. Generated by immunoSEQ multiplex PCR, the TCRdb table keeps only in-frame clones and is missing some. The sample lists about 330,000 clones, around 67% occurring once. The sequencing sample was made of memory CD4+ T cells sorted from blood. Subset denoted: CD45RA-negative fraction. Every receptor here comes from a man in his thirties or forties in good health.

The V gene is TRBV5-5, the J gene TRBJ1-5; D uncertain. CDR1 and CDR2 (germline): SGHKS, YYEKEE (reference sequence). V lost 2 bases and J 5 bases, leaving 8 bases between the germline ends. The CDR3 contains 13 residues. The CDR3: CASSLGSDQPQHF. In DNA, the CDR3 is TGTGCCAGCAGCTTAGGGTCCGATCAGCCCCAGCATTTT.

This clone was recorded a few times. The genes are TRBV5-1 and TRBJ2-7; a weak D match, TRBD1 (5 bases). V lost 8 bases and J 6 bases, leaving 21 bases between the germline ends. Germline V gives CDR1 SGHRS, CDR2 YFSETQ. The CDR3 is 14 amino acids. The CDR3 coding sequence is TGCGCCAGTTCCCAAGACAGCCACCTTGTCGAGCAGTACTTC. It specifies CASSQDSHLVEQYF.

The chain is built from TRBV5-1 and TRBJ2-1; D ambiguous. Looked up from germline, CDR1 is SGHRS and CDR2 is YFSETQ. The CDR3 length is 15 residues. Between the trimmed V and J ends, which lost 4 bases and 4 bases, there was a span of 15 bases. In DNA, the CDR3 is TGCGCCAGCAGCCCGAATTTGGGCGATTACAATGAGCAGTTCTTC. Translating it yields CASSPNLGDYNEQFF.

The chain is built from TRBV6-4 and TRBJ2-2; unclear D gene. The V end was cut by 6 bases, the J end by 0 bases, with 8 bases between. There are 14 residues in the CDR3. Germline V gene data show CDR1 as MRHNA and CDR2 as SNTAGT. The CDR3 region has the DNA TGTGCCAGCAGAGGAATAACGAACACCGGGGAGCTGTTTTTT. The encoded protein is CASRGITNTGELFF.

The V gene is TRBV5-4, the J gene TRBJ2-7; 7 bases map to TRBD1. The V segment lost 5 bases and the J segment 5 bases; nucleotides outside the gene matches: 13. Germline CDR1 and CDR2: SGHNT and YYREEE (reference sequence). This CDR3 is 15 amino acids long. The CDR3 region has the DNA TGTGCCAGCAGTTCTCCGGGACAGAGGATCGACGAGCAGTACTTC. It is translated as CASSSPGQRIDEQYF.

The chain is built from TRBV4-3 and TRBJ1-2; tentatively, D is TRBD1 (5 bases). The CDR3 covers 14 residues. V lost 1 base, J lost 4 bases, and 10 bases lay in between. CDR1 LGHNA and CDR2 YSLEER come from the germline V gene. CDR3 amino acids: CASSQGQGSYGYTF. CDR3 sequence (DNA): TGCGCCAGCAGCCAAGGTCAGGGAAGCTATGGCTACACCTTC.